This T cell receptor beta chain was obtained from a study of OX40 agonist ivuxolimab in advanced cancers. Looking at the study overall: Three individuals attained partial responses, comprising one hepatocellular carcinoma case and two cutaneous melanoma cases. Study-wide results and caveats: Some of the lowest clonal expansion was seen in partial responders at 0.1-3.0 mg/kg. Researchers report that CD8+ T cells had, on average, more expanded clones than CD4+.

Notes on this clone: Its antigen is not known.

Trimming left V 6 bases short and J 0 bases short, with 6 bases between. Germline assignment: CDR1 SGHTA and CDR2 FQGNSA. The CDR3 extends over 12 amino acids. Some clones are missing from TCRdb's copy, which holds only in-frame ones; the method was immunoSEQ multiplex PCR. The data hold 95,000 to 150,000 clones, with around 95% observed a single time. The chain carries TRBV7-2 and TRBJ2-7; no definite D call. This TCR was sampled from an adult with an advanced solid tumor such as melanoma, head and neck, liver or kidney cancer. The specimen comprised CD4+ or CD8+ T cells sorted from blood, sampled in a trial of the OX40 agonist ivuxolimab. In DNA, the CDR3 is TGTGCCAGCAGGGAGAGCTCCTACGAGCAGTACTTC. The encoded protein is CASRESSYEQYF. Filled out from reference TRBV7-2 and TRBJ2-7, the complete variable domain reads GAGVSQSPSNKVTEKGKDVELRCDPISGHTALYWYRQSLGQGLEFLIYFQGNSAPDKSGLPSDRFSAERTGGSVSTLTIQRTQQEDSAVYLCASRESSYEQYFGPGTRLTVT.